The source of this TCR beta chain is a study of Ad26.COV2.S vaccination and SARS-CoV-2 variants. Across the whole study: Into the muscle, Ad26.COV2.S was dosed once or twice, 56 days apart. General study results and limits: Placebo and vaccine recipients had non-spike TCR breadth that was similar. Vaccinees showed greater spike-specific TCR breadth than placebo recipients.

As regards this clone: Its antigen is currently unknown.

Treatment in this sample: about 20 received Ad26.COV2.S at low or high dose, single or two shots; 5 received placebo; per-sample allocation not given. Specimens were obtained on day 63 following the first vaccine or placebo injection. The CDR3 spans 15 residues. Germline loops: CDR1 SGHTA, CDR2 FQGNSA. Trimming took 5 bases from V and 5 from J; bases not matched to a gene: 9. The assay was immunoSEQ multiplex PCR, and TCRdb's table has in-frame clones only and misses some. The repertoire includes 450,000 to 550,000 clones, roughly nine tenths of them detected once, and approximately 2.5% sits in the top ten.

The sequencing used peripheral blood, collected in a trial of Ad26.COV2.S vaccine versus placebo. The TCR comes from a person aged 18-65 years who received the Ad26.COV2.S COVID-19 vaccine or a placebo. The rearrangement links TRBV7-2 to TRBJ2-5; 9 nucleotides match TRBD1. Here the CDR3 DNA reads TGTGCCAGCAGCCTACGGGACAGGGCTCCGGAGACCCAGTACTTC. Translating it yields CASSLRDRAPETQYF.